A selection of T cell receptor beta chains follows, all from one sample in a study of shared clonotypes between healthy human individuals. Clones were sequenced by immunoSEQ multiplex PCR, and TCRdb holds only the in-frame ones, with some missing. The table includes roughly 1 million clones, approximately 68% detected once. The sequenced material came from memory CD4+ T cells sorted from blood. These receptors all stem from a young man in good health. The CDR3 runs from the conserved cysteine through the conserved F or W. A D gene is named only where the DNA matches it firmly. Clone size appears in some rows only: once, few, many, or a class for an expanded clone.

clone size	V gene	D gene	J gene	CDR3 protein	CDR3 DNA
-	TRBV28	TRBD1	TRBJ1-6	CASTLGQAKSPLHF	TGTGCCAGCACCTTGGGACAGGCAAAATCACCCCTCCACTTT
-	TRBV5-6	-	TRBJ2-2	CASSLAGTDLNTGELFF	TGTGCCAGCAGCTTGGCCGGAACGGATCTGAACACCGGGGAGCTGTTTTTT
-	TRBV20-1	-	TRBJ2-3	CSVDSTDTQYF	TGCAGTGTGGACAGCACAGATACGCAGTATTTT
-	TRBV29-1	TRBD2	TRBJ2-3	CSVGAGARTDTQYF	TGCAGCGTTGGCGCGGGAGCCCGCACAGATACGCAGTATTTT
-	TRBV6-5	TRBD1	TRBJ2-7	CASRDRDHEQYF	TGTGCCAGTCGGGACAGGGACCACGAGCAGTACTTC
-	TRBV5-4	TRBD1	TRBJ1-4	CASSLQGAFEKLFF	TGTGCCAGCAGCTTGCAGGGGGCATTTGAAAAACTGTTTTTT
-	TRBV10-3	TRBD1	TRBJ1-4	CAITAAGGQEYSNEKLFF	TGTGCCATCACAGCCGCAGGGGGACAGGAATATTCTAATGAAAAACTGTTTTTT
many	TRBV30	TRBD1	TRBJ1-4	CAWSAKGTGQEKLFF	TGTGCCTGGAGTGCAAAAGGGACAGGGCAGGAAAAACTGTTTTTT
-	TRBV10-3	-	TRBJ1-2	CAISESLGYGYTF	TGTGCCATCAGTGAGTCCCTAGGCTATGGCTACACCTTC
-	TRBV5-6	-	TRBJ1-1	CASSRRFTEAFF	TGTGCCAGCAGCCGCCGTTTCACTGAAGCTTTCTTT
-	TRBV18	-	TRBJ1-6	CASSPSFSPLHF	TGTGCCAGCTCACCGAGCTTCTCACCCCTCCACTTT
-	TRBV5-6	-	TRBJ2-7	CASSPGLSYEQYF	TGTGCCAGCAGCCCAGGGCTTTCCTACGAGCAGTACTTC
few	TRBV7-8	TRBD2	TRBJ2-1	CASGLFGGAIDNEQFF	TGTGCCAGCGGCTTGTTCGGGGGGGCGATTGACAATGAGCAGTTCTTC
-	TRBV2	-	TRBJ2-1	CASSDYTYNEQFF	TGTGCCAGCAGTGACTACACTTACAATGAGCAGTTCTTC
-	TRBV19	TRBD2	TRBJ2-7	CASSISPGIAGVLEQYF	TGTGCCAGTAGTATATCCCCGGGGATAGCGGGGGTACTCGAGCAGTACTTC
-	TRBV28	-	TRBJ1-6	CASTATSSSYNSPLHF	TGTGCCAGCACGGCTACGTCCAGCTCCTATAATTCACCCCTCCACTTT
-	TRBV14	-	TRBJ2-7	CASSQGPPGVYEQYF	TGTGCCAGCAGCCAAGGACCCCCAGGAGTTTACGAGCAGTACTTC
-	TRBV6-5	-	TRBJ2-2	CASSGGRGGIRQLFF	TGTGCCAGCAGCGGAGGGCGGGGCGGCATTCGACAGCTGTTTTTT
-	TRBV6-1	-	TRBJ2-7	CASSEGGFRLYEQYF	TGTGCCAGCAGTGAAGGTGGCTTCCGACTTTACGAGCAGTACTTC
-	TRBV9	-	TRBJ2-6	CASSARLDSGANVLTF	TGTGCCAGCAGCGCCAGACTCGACTCTGGGGCCAACGTCCTGACTTTC
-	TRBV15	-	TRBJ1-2	CATSGSSGSLYGYTF	TGTGCCACCAGCGGATCTTCGGGGAGCCTCTATGGCTACACCTTC
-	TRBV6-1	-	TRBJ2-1	CASRTRTEQFF	TGTGCCAGCAGAACTAGGACAGAGCAGTTCTTC
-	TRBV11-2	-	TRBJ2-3	CASSLATYSGEADTQYF	TGTGCCAGCAGCTTAGCCACATATTCGGGAGAGGCAGATACGCAGTATTTT
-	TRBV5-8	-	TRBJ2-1	CASSPVRYEQFF	TGTGCCAGCAGCCCGGTCCGATATGAGCAGTTCTTC
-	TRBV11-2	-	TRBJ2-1	CASGYSGIRFLFF	TGTGCCAGCGGATACTCTGGGATTCGGTTTCTGTTCTTC
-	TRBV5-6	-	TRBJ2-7	CASSFDGRNEQYF	TGTGCCAGCAGCTTTGACGGTCGAAACGAGCAGTACTTC
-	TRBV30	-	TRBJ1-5	CAWRKGVGQPQHF	TGTGCCTGGAGGAAAGGGGTGGGACAGCCCCAGCATTTT
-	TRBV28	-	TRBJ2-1	CASSFSGFEQFF	TGTGCCAGCAGTTTTTCAGGGTTCGAGCAGTTCTTC
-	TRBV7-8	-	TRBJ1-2	CASSPRTDGTNYGYTF	TGTGCCAGCAGCCCGAGGACGGATGGAACTAACTATGGCTACACCTTC
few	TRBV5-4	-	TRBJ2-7	CASSLAEGHEQYF	TGTGCCAGCAGCTTGGCCGAGGGCCACGAGCAGTACTTC
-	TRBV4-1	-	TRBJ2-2	CASSRQAGSRMVQNTGELFF	TGCGCCAGCAGCCGCCAGGCAGGAAGCCGGATGGTCCAAAACACCGGGGAGCTGTTTTTT
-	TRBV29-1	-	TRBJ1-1	CSVHKDRTNTEAFF	TGCAGCGTCCATAAGGACAGAACGAACACTGAAGCTTTCTTT
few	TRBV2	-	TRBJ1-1	CASRDRWNTEAFF	TGTGCCAGCAGAGACAGGTGGAACACTGAAGCTTTCTTT
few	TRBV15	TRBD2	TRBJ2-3	CATSRERAGAADTQYF	TGTGCCACCAGCAGAGAACGAGCGGGAGCTGCAGATACGCAGTATTTT
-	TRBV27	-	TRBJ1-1	CASSFLPLQNTEAFF	TGTGCCAGCAGTTTCCTCCCCCTTCAGAACACTGAAGCTTTCTTT
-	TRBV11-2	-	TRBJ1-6	CASSLMGRSPLHF	TGTGCCAGCAGCTTAATGGGAAGATCACCCCTCCACTTT
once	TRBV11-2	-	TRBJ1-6	CASSLKSGSPLHF	TGTGCCAGCAGCTTAAAATCGGGCTCACCCCTCCACTTT
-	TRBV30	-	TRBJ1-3	CAWRASGNTIYF	TGTGCCTGGAGGGCCTCTGGAAACACCATATATTTT
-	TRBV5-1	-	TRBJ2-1	CASSLAYPGNEQFF	TGCGCCAGCAGCTTGGCTTATCCGGGGAATGAGCAGTTCTTC
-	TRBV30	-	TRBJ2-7	CAWSVNEGLEQYF	TGTGCCTGGAGTGTAAATGAGGGGCTAGAGCAGTACTTC
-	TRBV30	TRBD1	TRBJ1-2	CAWREGGGGYTF	TGTGCCTGGAGGGAAGGGGGCGGTGGCTACACCTTC
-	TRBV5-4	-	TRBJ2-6	CASSYGEMSGANVLTF	TGTGCCAGCAGCTACGGAGAGATGTCTGGGGCCAACGTCCTGACTTTC
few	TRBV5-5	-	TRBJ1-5	CASSGGTGRDQPQHF	TGTGCCAGCAGCGGAGGGACGGGAAGGGATCAGCCCCAGCATTTT
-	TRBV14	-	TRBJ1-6	CASSQFRAGASPLHF	TGTGCCAGCAGCCAATTTAGGGCAGGGGCTTCACCCCTCCACTTT
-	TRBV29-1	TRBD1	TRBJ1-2	CSVGTGRNYGYTF	TGCAGCGTTGGGACAGGCCGAAACTATGGCTACACCTTC
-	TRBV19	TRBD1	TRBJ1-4	CASSTPRTDRVSAEKLFF	TGTGCCAGTAGTACCCCCCGTACAGACAGGGTATCAGCGGAAAAACTGTTTTTT
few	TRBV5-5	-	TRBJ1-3	CASSFGGLYGNTIYF	TGTGCCAGCAGCTTCGGGGGATTGTACGGAAACACCATATATTTT